Listed below are T cell receptor beta chains from one sample, sequenced in a study of blood T cell repertoires in COVID-19. Profiled with immunoSEQ multiplex PCR; TCRdb holds only in-frame clones, not every one. This table has fewer than 150,000 clones, around 87% appearing once. Sequencing was carried out using peripheral blood. The receptors were gathered from a woman aged 60 to 75 with acute or convalescent COVID-19. The CDR3 runs from the conserved cysteine through the conserved F or W. D genes are given only for firm matches. The size entry is marked missing in some rows and otherwise reads once, few, many or a size class.

J | D | V | size | CDR3 | DNA
TRBJ1-1 | TRBD1 | TRBV19 | . | CASSPPGTGRTEAFF | TGTGCCAGTAGTCCCCCGGGGACAGGGAGGACTGAAGCTTTCTTT
TRBJ1-3 | . | TRBV9 | few | CASTSTGSGNTIYF | TGTGCCAGCACCTCCACAGGGTCTGGAAACACCATATATTTT
TRBJ2-1 | TRBD1 | TRBV4-1 | . | CASSQGTGTGCLF | TGCGCCAGCAGCCAAGGGACCGGGACAGGGTGTCTCTTC
TRBJ1-1 | . | TRBV18 | once | CASSPGQEAFF | TGTGCCAGCTCACCAGGACAGGAAGCTTTCTTT
TRBJ1-5 | . | TRBV5-4 | . | CASSLAAGDQPQHF | TGTGCCAGCAGCTTGGCGGCGGGGGACCAGCCCCAGCATTTT
TRBJ2-2 | TRBD2 | TRBV29-1 | . | CSVWGLAGGELFF | TGCAGCGTTTGGGGACTAGCAGGCGGGGAGCTGTTTTTT
TRBJ2-1 | TRBD2 | TRBV6-5 | . | CASSYSAGGPSEQFF | TGTGCCAGCAGTTATTCCGCGGGAGGGCCCAGTGAGCAGTTCTTC
TRBJ2-3 | TRBD2 | TRBV24-1 | . | CATSDALAGANTQYF | TGTGCCACCAGTGATGCACTAGCGGGAGCGAATACGCAGTATTTT
TRBJ1-1 | . | TRBV7-8 | . | CASSLMGARWTEAFF | TGTGCCAGCAGCTTAATGGGGGCGCGTTGGACTGAAGCTTTCTTT
TRBJ2-1 | TRBD1 | TRBV6-1 | . | CASRLQGANEQFF | TGTGCCAGCAGACTTCAGGGGGCCAATGAGCAGTTCTTC
TRBJ2-7 | . | TRBV5-1 | . | CASSLVQGYGDFYEQYF | TGCGCCAGCAGCTTGGTGCAGGGGTACGGCGATTTCTACGAGCAGTACTTC
TRBJ2-5 | . | TRBV19 | . | CASSLRDWRAQYF | TGTGCCAGTAGTCTTCGGGATTGGCGGGCCCAGTACTTC
TRBJ2-2 | TRBD2 | TRBV28 | . | CASRRDGGTGELFF | TGTGCCAGCCGCCGGGACGGGGGGACCGGGGAGCTGTTTTTT
TRBJ2-7 | . | TRBV19 | . | CASRESLQGSYEQYF | TGTGCCAGTAGGGAGAGCCTACAGGGCTCCTACGAGCAGTACTTC
TRBJ2-1 | . | TRBV18 | . | CASSPQDLPNEQFF | TGTGCCAGCTCACCGCAGGATCTCCCCAATGAGCAGTTCTTC
TRBJ1-2 | TRBD1 | TRBV28 | once | CASSFQGTGFGYTF | TGTGCCAGCAGTTTTCAAGGGACAGGGTTTGGCTACACCTTC
TRBJ1-5 | TRBD1 | TRBV7-9 | . | CASSRAAGTGGSQPQHF | TGTGCCAGCAGCCGGGCAGCCGGGACAGGGGGATCTCAGCCCCAGCATTTT
TRBJ2-7 | . | TRBV11-2 | . | CASSPGGLASSLEQYF | TGTGCCAGCAGCCCCGGGGGGCTAGCCAGTTCTCTCGAGCAGTACTTC
TRBJ2-7 | . | TRBV2 | . | CASSESQGLAYEQYF | TGTGCCAGCAGTGAATCGCAGGGCCTTGCCTACGAGCAGTACTTC
TRBJ1-5 | TRBD1 | TRBV5-1 | . | CASSLWTGDQPQHF | TGCGCCAGCAGCTTGTGGACAGGGGATCAGCCCCAGCATTTT
TRBJ2-4 | TRBD1 | TRBV18 | . | CASSPPIRDREYF | TGTGCCAGCTCACCACCTATCCGGGACAGGGAGTACTTC
TRBJ1-4 | TRBD1 | TRBV7-9 | few | CASSIDRGREKLFF | TGTGCCAGCAGCATAGACAGGGGACGTGAAAAACTGTTTTTT
TRBJ1-5 | . | TRBV6-1 | . | CASSELSGAQHF | TGTGCCAGCAGTGAATTGTCAGGGGCCCAGCATTTT
TRBJ1-3 | . | TRBV12-5 | . | CASGRDGNTIYF | TGTGCTAGTGGCCGAGATGGAAACACCATATATTTT
TRBJ2-7 | . | TRBV28 | . | CASSRGSSSYEQYF | TGTGCCAGCAGTCGGGGGTCGAGCTCCTACGAGCAGTACTTC
TRBJ2-7 | . | TRBV7-9 | . | CASSLMATYEQYF | TGTGCCAGCAGCTTAATGGCCACCTACGAGCAGTACTTC
TRBJ1-6 | . | TRBV27 | . | CASSSGRWISNSPLHF | TGTGCCAGCAGCAGTGGCAGGTGGATTTCTAATTCACCCCTCCACTTT
TRBJ1-1 | . | TRBV2 | once | CASSERGQQTEAFF | TGTGCCAGCAGTGAAAGAGGACAGCAAACTGAAGCTTTCTTT
TRBJ1-1 | . | TRBV19 | . | CASSIVLTGNTEAFF | TGTGCCAGTAGTATAGTTTTGACAGGGAACACTGAAGCTTTCTTT
TRBJ1-1 | . | TRBV4-2 | . | CASSPRSTASIEAFF | TGTGCCAGCAGCCCGCGATCTACCGCCTCCATCGAAGCTTTCTTT
TRBJ1-1 | . | TRBV18 | . | CASSPRTQGNTEAFF | TGTGCCAGCTCACCTCGCACACAGGGGAACACTGAAGCTTTCTTT
TRBJ1-1 | . | TRBV12-3/TRBV12-4 | . | CASSSISNTEAFF | TGTGCCAGCAGTAGCATTTCGAACACTGAAGCTTTCTTT
TRBJ2-2 | . | TRBV3-1/TRBV3-2 | . | CASSQDRVGRTGELFF | TGTGCCAGCAGCCAAGATCGAGTGGGGCGTACCGGGGAGCTGTTTTTT
TRBJ1-2 | . | TRBV6-6 | . | CASLGEGRGYTF | TGTGCCAGTTTGGGTGAGGGTCGGGGCTACACCTTC
TRBJ2-5 | TRBD2 | TRBV7-7 | . | CASSKGRAPETQYF | TGTGCTAGCAGTAAGGGGAGGGCCCCAGAGACCCAGTACTTC
TRBJ1-3 | . | TRBV18 | . | CASSRRSDSGNTIYF | TGTGCCAGCTCACGTAGGAGCGACTCTGGAAACACCATATATTTT
TRBJ1-2 | . | TRBV7-9 | . | CASNPMGKGGYTF | TGTGCCAGCAACCCAATGGGAAAGGGGGGCTACACCTTC
TRBJ1-1 | . | TRBV2 | . | CASSDWGVDTEAFF | TGTGCCAGCAGTGATTGGGGGGTGGACACTGAAGCTTTCTTT
TRBJ2-1 | . | TRBV11-2 | . | CASSLATENEQFF | TGTGCCAGCAGCTTAGCGACAGAGAATGAGCAGTTCTTC
TRBJ1-4 | . | TRBV4-2 | . | CASSQRPSTGSNEKLFF | TGTGCCAGCAGCCAACGCCCCTCGACGGGGTCTAATGAAAAACTGTTTTTT
TRBJ2-2 | . | TRBV5-1 | . | CASSLEGLNTGELFF | TGCGCCAGCAGCTTGGAAGGACTTAACACCGGGGAGCTGTTTTTT
TRBJ1-1 | . | TRBV7-9 | . | CASSQAARNTEAFF | TGTGCCAGCAGTCAAGCGGCTCGGAACACTGAAGCTTTCTTT
TRBJ2-1 | TRBD2 | TRBV6-2/TRBV6-3 | . | CASSYAGLAPYNEQFF | TGTGCCAGCAGTTACGCGGGACTAGCCCCCTACAATGAGCAGTTCTTC
TRBJ1-1 | . | TRBV28 | . | CASSFGGLNTEAFF | TGTGCCAGCAGTTTCGGGGGGCTGAACACTGAAGCTTTCTTT
TRBJ1-4 | TRBD1 | TRBV7-9 | . | CASSGATGTGVGKLFF | TGTGCCAGCAGCGGAGCGACCGGGACAGGGGTAGGGAAACTGTTTTTT
TRBJ1-2 | . | TRBV3-1/TRBV3-2 | . | CASSQRGTPNYGYTF | TGTGCCAGCAGCCAACGTGGGACACCTAACTATGGCTACACCTTC
TRBJ2-1 | TRBD2 | TRBV11-2 | . | CASSSLAGGRYNEQFF | TGTGCCAGCAGCTCCCTAGCGGGCGGACGATACAATGAGCAGTTCTTC
TRBJ2-1 | . | TRBV5-4 | . | CASSVGPSGEQFF | TGTGCCAGCAGCGTAGGACCTTCGGGGGAGCAGTTCTTC
TRBJ1-2 | . | TRBV2 | . | CASSLRDGYGYTF | TGTGCCAGCAGTTTGCGAGATGGCTATGGCTACACCTTC
TRBJ2-1 | TRBD2 | TRBV5-4 | . | CASSLRAGGPRSYNEQFF | TGTGCCAGCAGCTTGCGAGCGGGAGGGCCTCGCTCCTACAATGAGCAGTTCTTC
TRBJ1-2 | TRBD1 | TRBV4-1 | . | CASSQTGSVGYTF | TGCGCCAGCAGCCAGACAGGGTCGGTAGGCTACACCTTC
TRBJ2-1 | TRBD2 | TRBV12-5 | . | CASGTSGGGNEQFF | TGTGCTAGTGGTACTAGCGGGGGGGGCAATGAGCAGTTCTTC